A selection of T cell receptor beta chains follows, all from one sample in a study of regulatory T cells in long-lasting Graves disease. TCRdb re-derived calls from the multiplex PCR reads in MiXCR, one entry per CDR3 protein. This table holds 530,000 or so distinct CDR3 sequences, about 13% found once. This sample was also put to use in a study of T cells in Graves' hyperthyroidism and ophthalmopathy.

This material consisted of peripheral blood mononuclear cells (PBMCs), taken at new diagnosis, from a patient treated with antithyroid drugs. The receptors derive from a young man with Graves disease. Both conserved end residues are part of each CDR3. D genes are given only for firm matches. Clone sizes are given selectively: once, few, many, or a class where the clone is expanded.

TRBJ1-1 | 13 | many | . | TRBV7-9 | CASSFLRDTEAFF | TGTGCCAGCAGCTTCCTCAGGGACACTGAAGCTTTCTTT
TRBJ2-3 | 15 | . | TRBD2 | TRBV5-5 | CASSLGGRTTDTQYF | TGTGCCAGCAGCTTAGGCGGGAGGACCACAGATACGCAGTATTTT
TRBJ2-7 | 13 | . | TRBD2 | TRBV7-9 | CASSFGGGEEQYF | TGTGCCAGCAGCTTTGGGGGGGGGGAGGAGCAGTACTTC
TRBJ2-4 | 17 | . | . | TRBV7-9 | CASSQGKVSGAKNIQYF | TGTGCCAGCAGCCAAGGAAAAGTTAGCGGTGCGAAAAACATTCAGTACTTC
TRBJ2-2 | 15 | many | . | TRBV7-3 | CASSSTSSGTGELFF | TGTGCCAGCAGCTCCACATCCTCAGGGACCGGGGAGCTGTTTTTT
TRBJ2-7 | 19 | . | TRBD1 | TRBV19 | CASSIGRGQGTSRIYEQYF | TGTGCCAGTAGTATAGGGCGGGGACAGGGGACATCCAGAATCTACGAGCAGTACTTC
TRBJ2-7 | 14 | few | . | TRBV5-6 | CASSLLQDAYEQYF | TGTGCCAGCAGCTTGCTCCAGGACGCCTACGAGCAGTACTTC
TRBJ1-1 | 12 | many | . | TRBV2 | CASSVGDTEAFF | TGTGCCAGCAGTGTGGGTGACACTGAAGCTTTCTTT
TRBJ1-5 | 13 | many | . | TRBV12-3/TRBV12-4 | CASSFEGTQPQHF | TGTGCCAGCAGTTTCGAGGGGACTCAGCCCCAGCATTTT
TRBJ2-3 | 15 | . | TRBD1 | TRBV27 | CASSSGLTGVDTQYF | TGTGCCAGCAGTTCCGGGCTTACAGGGGTAGATACGCAGTATTTT
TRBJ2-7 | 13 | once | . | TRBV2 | CASSYGQGYEQYF | TGTGCCAGCAGTTACGGGCAGGGATACGAGCAGTACTTC
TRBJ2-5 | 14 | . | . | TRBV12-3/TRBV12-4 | CASKPRGGQETQYF | TGTGCCAGCAAACCCCGTGGGGGCCAAGAGACCCAGTACTTC
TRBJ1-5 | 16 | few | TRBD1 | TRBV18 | CASSLDRDVSNQPQHF | TGTGCCAGCTCACTTGACAGGGACGTTAGCAATCAGCCCCAGCATTTT
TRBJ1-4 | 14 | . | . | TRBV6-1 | CATRREGYNEKLFF | TGTGCCACGCGCCGTGAGGGGTACAATGAAAAACTGTTTTTT
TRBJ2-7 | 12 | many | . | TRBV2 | CASRGTLFEQYF | TGTGCCAGCAGGGGGACCCTCTTCGAGCAGTACTTC
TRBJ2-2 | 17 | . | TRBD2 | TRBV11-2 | CASSLDDGGLAAGELFF | TGTGCCAGCAGCTTAGATGATGGTGGACTAGCGGCCGGGGAGCTGTTTTTT
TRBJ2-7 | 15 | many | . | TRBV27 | CASSLEGIAPYEQYF | TGTGCCAGCAGTTTGGAGGGTATAGCCCCCTACGAGCAGTACTTC
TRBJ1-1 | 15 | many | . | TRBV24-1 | CATSDFEGVGTEAFF | TGTGCCACCAGTGATTTTGAGGGGGTTGGCACTGAAGCTTTCTTT
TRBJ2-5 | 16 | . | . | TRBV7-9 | CASSLSFRGGKETQYF | TGTGCCAGCAGCTTAAGTTTTAGGGGGGGGAAAGAGACCCAGTACTTC
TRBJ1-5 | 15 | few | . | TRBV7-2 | CASSSGGNSNQPQHF | TGTGCCAGCAGCTCGGGGGGGAATAGCAATCAGCCCCAGCATTTT
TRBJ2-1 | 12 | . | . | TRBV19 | CACRRGANEQFF | TGTGCCTGTAGGAGGGGAGCCAATGAGCAGTTCTTC
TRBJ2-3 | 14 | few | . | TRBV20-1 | CSASPSPRTDTQYF | TGCAGTGCTAGTCCGTCCCCGCGCACAGATACGCAGTATTTT
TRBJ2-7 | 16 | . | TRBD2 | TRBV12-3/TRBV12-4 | CASSVGLAGGAGGQYF | TGTGCCAGCAGCGTGGGACTAGCGGGAGGGGCCGGAGGGCAGTACTTC
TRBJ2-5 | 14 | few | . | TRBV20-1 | CSAREPRIQETQYF | TGCAGTGCTAGAGAACCACGGATTCAAGAGACCCAGTACTTC
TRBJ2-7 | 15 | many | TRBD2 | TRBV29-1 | CSVDSWAGGVYEQYF | TGCAGCGTTGATAGTTGGGCGGGAGGGGTGTACGAGCAGTACTTC
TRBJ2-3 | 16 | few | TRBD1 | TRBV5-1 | CASRSRDRGPTDTQYF | TGCGCCAGCAGATCCCGGGACAGGGGGCCCACAGATACGCAGTATTTT
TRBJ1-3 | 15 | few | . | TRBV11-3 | CASSLDGDSGNTIYF | TGTGCCAGCAGCTTGGACGGAGACTCTGGAAACACCATATATTTT
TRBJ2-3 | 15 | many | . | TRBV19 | CASSPRELSTDTQYF | TGTGCCAGTAGCCCCAGGGAGTTGAGCACAGATACGCAGTATTTT
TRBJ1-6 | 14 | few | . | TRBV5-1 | CASSLPSDASPLHF | TGCGCCAGCAGCTTGCCCAGCGACGCGTCACCCCTCCACTTT
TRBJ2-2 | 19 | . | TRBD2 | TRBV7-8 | CASSLDVDTSGRAIGELFF | TGTGCCAGCAGCTTAGACGTTGACACTAGCGGGAGGGCCATCGGGGAGCTGTTTTTT
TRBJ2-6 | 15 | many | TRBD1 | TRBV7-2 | CASSPGQGGYNVLTF | TGTGCCAGCAGCCCGGGACAGGGGGGTTACAACGTCCTGACTTTC
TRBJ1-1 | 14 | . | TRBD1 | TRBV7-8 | CASSGQVAYAEAFF | TGTGCCAGCAGCGGACAGGTGGCCTACGCTGAAGCTTTCTTT
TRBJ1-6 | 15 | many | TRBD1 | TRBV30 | CAWSRPAGGNSPLHF | TGTGCCTGGAGCCGTCCGGCAGGGGGGAATTCACCCCTCCACTTT
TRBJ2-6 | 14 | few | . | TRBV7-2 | CASSFPSGANVLTF | TGTGCCAGCAGCTTCCCCTCTGGGGCCAACGTCCTGACTTTC
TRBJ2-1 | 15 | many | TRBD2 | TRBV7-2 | CASNILAGGNNEQFF | TGTGCCAGCAATATATTAGCGGGAGGGAACAATGAGCAGTTCTTC
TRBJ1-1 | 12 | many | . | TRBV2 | CASSVGNTEAFF | TGTGCCAGCAGTGTAGGGAACACTGAAGCTTTCTTT
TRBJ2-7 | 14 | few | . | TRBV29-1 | CSVEDLEGNDEQYF | TGCAGCGTTGAAGATCTTGAGGGGAACGACGAGCAGTACTTC
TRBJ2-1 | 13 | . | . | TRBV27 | CASSLRETNEQFF | TGTGCCAGCAGTTTAAGGGAGACCAATGAGCAGTTCTTC
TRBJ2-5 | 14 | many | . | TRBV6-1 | CASRNRQREETQYF | TGTGCCAGCAGAAACAGGCAGAGGGAAGAGACCCAGTACTTC
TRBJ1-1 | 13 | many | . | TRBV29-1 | CSVYSEGNTEAFF | TGCAGCGTTTATTCCGAGGGCAACACTGAAGCTTTCTTT